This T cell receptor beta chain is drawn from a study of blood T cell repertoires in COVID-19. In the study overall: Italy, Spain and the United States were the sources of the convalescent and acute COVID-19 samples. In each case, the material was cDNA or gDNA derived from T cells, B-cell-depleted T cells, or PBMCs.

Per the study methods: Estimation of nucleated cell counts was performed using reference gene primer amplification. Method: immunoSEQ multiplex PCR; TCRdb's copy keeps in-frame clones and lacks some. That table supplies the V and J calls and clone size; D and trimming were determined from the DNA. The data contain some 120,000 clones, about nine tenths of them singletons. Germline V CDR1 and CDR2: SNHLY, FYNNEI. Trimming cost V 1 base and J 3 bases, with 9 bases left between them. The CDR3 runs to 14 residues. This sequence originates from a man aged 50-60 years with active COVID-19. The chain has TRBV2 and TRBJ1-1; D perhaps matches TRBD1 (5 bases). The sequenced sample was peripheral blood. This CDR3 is CASSEGGGDTEAFF. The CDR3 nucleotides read TGTGCCAGCAGTGAAGGTGGAGGGGACACTGAAGCTTTCTTT.